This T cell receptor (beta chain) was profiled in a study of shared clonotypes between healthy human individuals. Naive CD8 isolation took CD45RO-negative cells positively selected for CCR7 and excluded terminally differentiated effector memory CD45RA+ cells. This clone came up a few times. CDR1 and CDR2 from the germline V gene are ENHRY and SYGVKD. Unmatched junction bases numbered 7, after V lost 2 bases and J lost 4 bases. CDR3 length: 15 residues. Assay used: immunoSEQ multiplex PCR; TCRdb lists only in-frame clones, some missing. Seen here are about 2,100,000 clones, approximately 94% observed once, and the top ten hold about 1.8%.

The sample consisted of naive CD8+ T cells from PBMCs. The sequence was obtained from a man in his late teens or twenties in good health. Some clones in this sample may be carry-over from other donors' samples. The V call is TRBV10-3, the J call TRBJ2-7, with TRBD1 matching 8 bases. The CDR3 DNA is TGTGCCATCAGTGAGCCAGGGGGCGCGGGGTACGAGCAGTACTTC. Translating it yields CAISEPGGAGYEQYF.